These T cell receptor beta chains were read from a single sample in a study of shared clonotypes between healthy human individuals. Profiling relied on immunoSEQ multiplex PCR, and the TCRdb table lists in-frame clones only, not all of them. Among 2 million or so clones listed, about 95% were seen once. The specimen sequenced was naive CD8+ T cells sorted from blood. The receptors stem from a man aged 18-30 years in good health. Both conserved end residues are part of each CDR3. The order of the fields is J gene, D gene, clone size, V gene, CDR3 DNA, CDR3 protein. A D gene is named only where the DNA matches it firmly. Where a row states a size, it is once, few, many or the class of an expanded clone; other rows omit it.

>TRBJ1-6|NA|once|TRBV27
TGTGCCAGCAGTTATCGGGGGGCCACCTATAATTCACCCCTCCACTTT
CASSYRGATYNSPLHF
>TRBJ2-1|TRBD2|NA|TRBV4-3
TGCGCCAGCAGCCAAGAGCGGCTAGCGGGCTTATCCTACAATGAGCAGTTCTTC
CASSQERLAGLSYNEQFF
>TRBJ2-1|TRBD2|NA|TRBV10-3
TGTGCCATCAGTGAACTAGCGGGAGAAGGAGATGAGCAGTTCTTC
CAISELAGEGDEQFF
>TRBJ1-6|NA|NA|TRBV5-6
TGTGCCAGCAGCTTGGCATCCCTGAAACCCCTCCACTTT
CASSLASLKPLHF
>TRBJ2-7|NA|once|TRBV11-2
TGTGCCAGCAGCTTAGGGAGAGGTTGGGCCAGCTACGAGCAGTACTTC
CASSLGRGWASYEQYF
>TRBJ2-2|TRBD2|NA|TRBV6-5
TGTGCCAGCAGTTACTCGGCGGGAGACGACACCGGGGAGCTGTTTTTT
CASSYSAGDDTGELFF
>TRBJ2-5|NA|NA|TRBV21-1
TGTGCCAGCAGCCAACCCTCGGGTCGAGGGCGGGAGACCCAGTACTTC
CASSQPSGRGRETQYF
>TRBJ2-3|TRBD1|NA|TRBV4-1
TGCGCCAGCAGCCAAGTGGGACAGGGCACAGATACGCAGTATTTT
CASSQVGQGTDTQYF
>TRBJ2-2|TRBD2|once|TRBV9
TGTGCCAGCAGCGTAGATCCAGCGGGGGACACCGGGGAGCTGTTTTTT
CASSVDPAGDTGELFF
>TRBJ2-7|NA|NA|TRBV9
TGTGCCAGCAGCGCCGGAGCCTCGGTCGACTACGAGCAGTACTTC
CASSAGASVDYEQYF
>TRBJ1-2|NA|NA|TRBV4-1
TGCGCCAGCAGCCCTGGGGGCCTCTATGGCTACACCTTC
CASSPGGLYGYTF
>TRBJ2-5|NA|NA|TRBV6-5
TGTGCCAGCAGTTACACCCTTGGTTGGTTTAGGGAGACCCAGTACTTC
CASSYTLGWFRETQYF
>TRBJ2-1|NA|NA|TRBV30
TGTGCCTGGAGTGTGGGGTCCTACAATGAGCAGTTCTTC
CAWSVGSYNEQFF
>TRBJ2-1|TRBD2|NA|TRBV12-5
TGTGCTAGTGGTCAGGGACTAGCGGGACCTTACAATGAGCAGTTCTTC
CASGQGLAGPYNEQFF
>TRBJ2-7|NA|NA|TRBV7-2
TGTGCCAGCAGCTTAACCCCAAACTACGAGCAGTACTTC
CASSLTPNYEQYF
>TRBJ2-7|NA|NA|TRBV4-1
TGCGCCAGCAGCCAAGTACTAGCCTCCTACGAGCAGTACTTC
CASSQVLASYEQYF
>TRBJ2-5|TRBD2|NA|TRBV11-2
TGTGCCAGCAGGGTCGGGGGGGCAGTTTGGGAGACCCAGTACTTC
CASRVGGAVWETQYF
>TRBJ2-2|NA|NA|TRBV11-2
TGTGCCAGCAGCTTAGGCCTAAAGGGTGTTTGGAACACCGGGGAGCTGTTTTTT
CASSLGLKGVWNTGELFF
>TRBJ2-3|NA|NA|TRBV27
TGTGCCAGCAGTTTAGAGCCGTTTGGTGAGGAAATGGCGCAGTATTTT
CASSLEPFGEEMAQYF
>TRBJ2-5|NA|NA|TRBV2
TGTGCCAGCAGTGAATGGGGACCCTCTCAAGAGACCCAGTACTTC
CASSEWGPSQETQYF
>TRBJ1-2|NA|NA|TRBV29-1
TGCAGCGTGCAACAAGAAGGGCATGGCTACACCTTC
CSVQQEGHGYTF
>TRBJ2-2|TRBD2|NA|TRBV27
TGTGCCAGCAGTCCGGGGGGGTCCGGGGAGCTGTTTTTT
CASSPGGSGELFF
>TRBJ2-7|TRBD2|NA|TRBV6-1
TGTGCCAGCAGTGAACATGCGCTAGCGGGAGTAGGCTCCTACGAGCAGTACTTC
CASSEHALAGVGSYEQYF
>TRBJ1-3|NA|once|TRBV12-5
TGTGCTAGTGGTTTGGGTGGCTCTGGAAACACCATATATTTT
CASGLGGSGNTIYF
>TRBJ1-5|NA|once|TRBV7-8
TGTGCCAGCAGCTTAGTAGAAGGCGGCAATCAGCCCCAGCATTTT
CASSLVEGGNQPQHF
>TRBJ2-1|NA|once|TRBV11-2
TGTGCCAGCAGCGACCTCGACAGGGAGGTGATCAATGAGCAGTTCTTC
CASSDLDREVINEQFF
>TRBJ2-2|NA|NA|TRBV7-9
TGTGCCAGCAGCTTAGATGAGCGGGACACCGGGGAGCTGTTTTTT
CASSLDERDTGELFF
>TRBJ1-2|NA|NA|TRBV4-1
TGCGCCAGCAGCCAAGAATATAGGGATGGCTACACCTTC
CASSQEYRDGYTF
>TRBJ1-2|NA|NA|TRBV4-1
TGCGCCAGCAGCCAAGAAAGGGCAGGGCATGGCTACACCTTC
CASSQERAGHGYTF
>TRBJ2-1|TRBD2|NA|TRBV4-3
TGCGCCAGCAGCCCAGATAGCGGGGGAATCTACAATGAGCAGTTCTTC
CASSPDSGGIYNEQFF
>TRBJ1-2|TRBD1|NA|TRBV10-3
TGTGCCACCTGGGGGACAGGGATCTATGGCTACACCTTC
CATWGTGIYGYTF
>TRBJ1-5|TRBD1|NA|TRBV27
TGTGCCAGCAAACATACAGGGGGCTATCAGCCCCAGCATTTT
CASKHTGGYQPQHF
>TRBJ2-7|NA|NA|TRBV13
TGTGCCAGCAGCCCGCCAGGTACTAGCTACGAGCAGTACTTC
CASSPPGTSYEQYF
>TRBJ1-2|TRBD1|NA|TRBV6-1
TGTGCCAGCACTCCCCACCGACAGGGCTCCTATGGCTACACCTTC
CASTPHRQGSYGYTF
>TRBJ1-2|NA|NA|TRBV15
TGTGCCACCAGCATTGACAGAGACTTAAACTATGGCTACACCTTC
CATSIDRDLNYGYTF
>TRBJ2-7|TRBD2|NA|TRBV10-2
TGCGCCACCAAGGGAGGGCTACTCTCCTACGAGCAGTACTTC
CATKGGLLSYEQYF
>TRBJ2-2|NA|few|TRBV6-5
TGTGCCAGCAGTTACGGGGAAAACACCGGGGAGCTGTTTTTT
CASSYGENTGELFF
>TRBJ2-4|TRBD2|NA|TRBV5-4
TGTGCCAGCAGCTTGGACGGACTAGCGGGAGAGGGGGACATTCAGTACTTC
CASSLDGLAGEGDIQYF
>TRBJ2-3|TRBD2|NA|TRBV19
TGTGCCAGTAGAATAGCGGGAGCAGATACGCAGTATTTT
CASRIAGADTQYF
>TRBJ2-7|NA|NA|TRBV2
TGTGCCAGCAGAAGTGCCTTCTCCTACGAGCAGTACTTC
CASRSAFSYEQYF
>TRBJ1-3|NA|NA|TRBV6-6
TGTGCCAGCAGTTATTCGGGGGCTGGAAACACCATATATTTT
CASSYSGAGNTIYF
>TRBJ1-4|NA|NA|TRBV28
TGTGCCAGCAGTAGACAGGATTATGAAAAACTGTTTTTT
CASSRQDYEKLFF
>TRBJ1-2|NA|NA|TRBV27
TGTGCCAGCAGCTTACAGGGCTCAGCTAACTATGGCTACACCTTC
CASSLQGSANYGYTF
>TRBJ2-1|NA|NA|TRBV5-6
TGTGCCAGCAGCCCCGGGCGGGACAAGTCTCTTAGCTCCTACAATGAGCAGTTCTTC
CASSPGRDKSLSSYNEQFF
>TRBJ2-1|NA|NA|TRBV6-5
TGTGCCAGCAGTTTTAACGGCGGAGAGCAGTTCTTC
CASSFNGGEQFF
>TRBJ2-2|NA|NA|TRBV29-1
TGCAGCGTGCGAAGACTCGCCGGGGAGCTGTTTTTT
CSVRRLAGELFF
>TRBJ1-1|NA|once|TRBV27
TGTGCCAGCAGTCTACAACAGGGTTGGACTGAAGCTTTCTTT
CASSLQQGWTEAFF
>TRBJ1-6|NA|once|TRBV29-1
TGCAGCTCAAGGTGTGGCCGGGGTCGAAGATATTCACCCCTCCACTTT
CSSRCGRGRRYSPLHF
>TRBJ2-3|TRBD2|NA|TRBV4-3
TGCGCCAGCAGCCAACCCACCTTGGGGGGGTTCACAGATACGCAGTATTTT
CASSQPTLGGFTDTQYF
>TRBJ2-2|NA|once|TRBV29-1
TGCAGCGTTGAATCGTATGACAGGATCGCCACCGGGGAGCTGTTTTTT
CSVESYDRIATGELFF
>TRBJ2-7|NA|NA|TRBV6-5
TGTGCCAGCAGCCTACTACGAGGCAGCTCCTACGAGCAGTACTTC
CASSLLRGSSYEQYF
>TRBJ2-3|NA|NA|TRBV5-1
TGCGCCAGCAGCTTGGCGACTCATACAGGGGATACGCAGTATTTT
CASSLATHTGDTQYF
>TRBJ2-7|NA|NA|TRBV7-9
TGTGCCAGCAGCTTTGGGGCGGGGACCTACGAGCAGTACTTC
CASSFGAGTYEQYF